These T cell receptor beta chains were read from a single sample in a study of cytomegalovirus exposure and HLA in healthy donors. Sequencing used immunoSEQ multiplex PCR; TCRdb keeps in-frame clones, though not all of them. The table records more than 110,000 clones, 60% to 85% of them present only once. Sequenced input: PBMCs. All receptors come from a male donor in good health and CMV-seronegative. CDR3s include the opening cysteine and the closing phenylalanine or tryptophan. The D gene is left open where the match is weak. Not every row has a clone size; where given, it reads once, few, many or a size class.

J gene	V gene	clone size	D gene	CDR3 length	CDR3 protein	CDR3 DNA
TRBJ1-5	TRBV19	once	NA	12	CASRAGFLPQHF	TGTGCCAGTAGAGCAGGGTTTTTGCCCCAGCATTTT
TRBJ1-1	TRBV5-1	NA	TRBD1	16	CASSSRQGRVNTEAFF	TGCGCCAGCAGCTCTAGACAGGGTAGGGTGAACACTGAAGCTTTCTTT
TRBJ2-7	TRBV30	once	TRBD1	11	CAWRTGYEQYF	TGTGCCTGGCGGACAGGATACGAGCAGTACTTC
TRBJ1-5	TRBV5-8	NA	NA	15	CASSLEGYSNQPQHF	TGTGCCAGCAGCTTGGAGGGGTATAGCAATCAGCCCCAGCATTTT
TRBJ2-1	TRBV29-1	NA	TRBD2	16	CSVELWGGVGYNEQFF	TGCAGCGTTGAGCTGTGGGGGGGAGTCGGCTACAATGAGCAGTTCTTC
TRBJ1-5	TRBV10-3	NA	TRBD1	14	CAISGDRGNQPQHF	TGTGCCATCAGTGGGGACAGGGGGAACCAGCCCCAGCATTTT
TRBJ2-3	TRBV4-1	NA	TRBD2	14	CASSQLAGTDTQYF	TGCGCCAGCAGCCAACTAGCGGGGACAGATACGCAGTATTTT
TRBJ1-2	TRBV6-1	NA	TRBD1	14	CASSGDRVIGGYTF	TGTGCCAGCAGTGGGGACAGGGTAATTGGTGGCTACACCTTC
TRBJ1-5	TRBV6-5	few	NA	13	CASRRSTHQPQHF	TGTGCCAGCAGGAGGAGCACCCATCAGCCCCAGCATTTT
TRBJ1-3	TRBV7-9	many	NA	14	CASSYLAERNTIYF	TGTGCCAGCAGCTACCTGGCAGAAAGAAACACCATATATTTT
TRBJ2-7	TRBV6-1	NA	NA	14	CASMSQATAYEQYF	TGTGCCAGCATGTCCCAGGCGACGGCCTACGAGCAGTACTTC
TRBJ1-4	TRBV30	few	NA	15	CAWSVRGAVNEKLFF	TGTGCCTGGAGTGTACGGGGGGCGGTTAATGAAAAACTGTTTTTT
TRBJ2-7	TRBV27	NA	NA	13	CASSLSITGEQYF	TGTGCCAGCAGTTTATCAATTACGGGGGAGCAGTACTTC
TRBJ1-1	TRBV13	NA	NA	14	CASSLRGHYTEAFF	TGTGCCAGCAGCTTAAGGGGACATTACACTGAAGCTTTCTTT
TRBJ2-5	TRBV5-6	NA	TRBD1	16	CASSSPGTGGLETQYF	TGTGCCAGCAGCTCCCCCGGGACAGGGGGCTTGGAGACCCAGTACTTC
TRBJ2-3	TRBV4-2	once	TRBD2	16	CASSQAGTSAQDTQYF	TGTGCCAGCAGCCAGGCCGGGACTAGCGCCCAAGATACGCAGTATTTT
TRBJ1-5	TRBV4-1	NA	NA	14	CASSQDPGGQPQHF	TGCGCCAGCAGCCAAGATCCCGGAGGTCAGCCCCAGCATTTT
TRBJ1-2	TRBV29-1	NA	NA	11	CSVVGGDGYTF	TGCAGCGTTGTAGGGGGGGATGGCTACACCTTC
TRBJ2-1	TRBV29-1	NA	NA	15	CSVVGGPSSYNEQFF	TGCAGCGTTGTTGGCGGGCCTAGCTCCTACAATGAGCAGTTCTTC
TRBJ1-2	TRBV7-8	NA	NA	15	CASSQIEAYTGGYTF	TGTGCCAGCAGCCAAATAGAGGCCTACACCGGGGGCTACACCTTC
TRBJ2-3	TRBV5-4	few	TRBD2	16	CASSLKGREGPDTQYF	TGTGCCAGCAGCTTGAAGGGGCGGGAGGGGCCAGATACGCAGTATTTT
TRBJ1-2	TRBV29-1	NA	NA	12	CSVEAGYGGYTF	TGCAGCGTTGAAGCAGGGTACGGTGGCTACACCTTC
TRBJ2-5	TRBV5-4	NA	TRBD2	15	CASSKVAGNQETQYF	TGTGCCAGCAGCAAAGTAGCGGGGAACCAAGAGACCCAGTACTTC
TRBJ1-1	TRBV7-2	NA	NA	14	CASSLLEAWSTAFF	TGTGCCAGCAGCCTCCTGGAGGCCTGGTCGACGGCTTTCTTT